A single sample is the source of the 16 T cell receptor beta chains below, sequenced in a study of blood T cell repertoires in COVID-19. Generated by immunoSEQ multiplex PCR, the TCRdb table keeps only in-frame clones and is missing some. The table records more than 350,000 clones, just under 90% of them present only once. The specimen was PBMCs or T cells enriched from blood (not recorded which). These receptors originate from a woman aged 45-60 years who had recovered from COVID-19.

This chain connects TRBV7-2 to TRBJ2-7; possible D gene TRBD2, 6 bases. With 5 bases removed from V and 6 bases from J, the gap between germline ends came to 14 bases. The CDR3 totals 13 residues. Germline CDR1 and CDR2: SGHTA and FQGNSA. The CDR3 DNA reads TGTGCCAGCAGCACCCGCCTAGCGCCCGAGCAGTACTTC. This encodes CASSTRLAPEQYF.

About this clone itself: The same CDR3 is also encoded by other DNA sequences in this sample. The genes are TRBV6-5 and TRBJ1-1; no clear D. V was cut by 6 bases and J by 0 bases, with 8 bases left in between. The CDR3 has 13 amino acids. Per the germline V gene, CDR1 is MNHEY and CDR2 is SVGAGI. In nucleotides, the CDR3 is TGTGCCAGCAGCCCCACGGTGAACACTGAAGCTTTCTTT. It translates to CASSPTVNTEAFF.

As regards this clone: The sample carries other DNA sequences with the same CDR3. This sequence joins TRBV5-1 and TRBJ1-1; D unresolved. This CDR3 region has 13 residues. CDR1 and CDR2 (germline): SGHRS, YFSETQ. V was pared by 0 bases and J by 4 bases, with 7 bases between. The CDR3 here is CASSLGYSTEAFF. Written as DNA, the CDR3 is TGCGCCAGCAGCTTGGGCTACAGCACTGAAGCTTTCTTT.

This chain uses TRBV2 with TRBJ2-3; TRBD2 is a possible D gene (6 bases). This CDR3 is 17 amino acids long. CDR1 SNHLY and CDR2 FYNNEI come from the germline V gene. The V gene lost 0 bases and the J gene lost 8 bases, with 21 bases spanning the gap. The CDR3 region is CASSEAGWVPKGGTQYF. CDR3 in DNA: TGTGCCAGCAGTGAAGCTGGATGGGTCCCGAAGGGAGGTACGCAGTATTTT.

This chain joins TRBV6-5 and TRBJ1-6; 7 bases are shared with TRBD1. With 6 bases clipped from V and 8 bases from J, the junction kept 10 bases outside the gene matches. The CDR3 is made up of 15 amino acids. Germline loops: CDR1 MNHEY, CDR2 SVGAGI. Here the CDR3 DNA reads TGTGCCAGCAGACGCCGGGACAGAGGAGATTCACCCCTCCACTTT. This encodes CASRRRDRGDSPLHF.

V and J are TRBV4-1 and TRBJ2-3; D ambiguous. The CDR3 covers 13 residues. V was cut by 0 bases and J by 3 bases, with 4 bases left in between. The germline CDR1 and CDR2 sequences are MGHRA and YSYEKL. The CDR3 DNA sequence: TGCGCCAGCAGCCAAGATCTGACAGATACGCAGTATTTT. This encodes CASSQDLTDTQYF.

V is TRBV4-3 and J is TRBJ1-1; D might be TRBD1 (6 bases). V was shortened by 4 bases and J by 1 base, with 13 bases between the two germline ends. Germline CDR1 reads LGHNA; CDR2 reads YSLEER. CDR3 length: 15 residues. The CDR3 loop reads CASSRAGTSNTEAFF. DNA for the CDR3: TGCGCCAGCAGCCGAGCAGGGACATCGAACACTGAAGCTTTCTTT.

The rearrangement uses TRBV19 and TRBJ2-5; TRBD2 aligns across 8 bases. Germline values: CDR1 LNHDA, CDR2 SQIVND (reference sequence). The junction had 5 bases not matched to a gene; V was cut back by 6 bases and J by 5 bases. This CDR3 spans 13 amino acids. The CDR3 loop reads CASRGLGDETQYF. In nucleotides, the CDR3 is TGTGCCAGTAGGGGACTAGGAGACGAGACCCAGTACTTC.

The genes are TRBV6-5 and TRBJ1-3, with a weak D call TRBD1 (6 bases). Germline V gives CDR1 MNHEY, CDR2 SVGAGI. V shed 5 bases and J shed 7 bases, with 9 bases lying between them. The CDR3 has 12 amino acids. CDR3 in DNA: TGTGCCAGCAGTCCCCAGGGGAACACCATATATTTT. Amino acids: CASSPQGNTIYF.

The rearrangement uses TRBV2 and TRBJ2-2, with 10 bases identical to TRBD1. The germline V gene has CDR1 SNHLY and CDR2 FYNNEI. The CDR3 has 15 amino acids. V lost 6 bases, J lost 7 bases, and 8 bases stayed unmatched. The CDR3 loop reads CASRARDRGIGELFF. The CDR3 bases are TGTGCCAGCAGGGCCCGGGACAGGGGTATCGGGGAGCTGTTTTTT.

This chain joins TRBV12-3 or TRBV12-4 and TRBJ1-1; no reliable D call. V was clipped by 6 bases and J by 1 base, with 9 bases between them. The CDR3 runs to 13 residues. The chain's CDR3 is CASRQTWNTEAFF. CDR3 sequence (DNA): TGTGCCAGCAGGCAAACATGGAACACTGAAGCTTTCTTT.

The V call is TRBV7-8, the J call TRBJ2-7; 8 positions agree with TRBD1. The CDR3 extends over 13 amino acids. CDR1 and CDR2 from the germline V gene are SGHVS and FQNEAQ. V trimming: 5 bases; J trimming: 5 bases; junction bases outside the gene matches: 5. CDR3 bases: TGTGCCAGCAGCCGGACAGGGTTCGACGAGCAGTACTTC. Protein product: CASSRTGFDEQYF.

V usage is TRBV5-6 and J usage is TRBJ2-5; 14 positions match TRBD2. With V trimmed by 3 bases and J by 7 bases, 11 bases remained unmatched. The length of the CDR3 is 17 residues. In germline, CDR1 is SGHDT, CDR2 YYEEEE. The CDR3 loop reads CASSWGLAGAAHRTQYF. As DNA, the CDR3 is TGTGCCAGCAGCTGGGGACTAGCGGGGGCCGCGCACAGGACCCAGTACTTC.

This clone was counted a single time. The V gene is TRBV30, the J gene TRBJ1-5; D not certain. The length of the CDR3 is 15 residues. In germline, CDR1 is GTSNPN, CDR2 SVGIG (reference sequence). V was clipped by 1 base and J by 4 bases, with 14 bases between them. In DNA, the CDR3 is TGTGCCTGGAGTGAATCGGGATTTGGTAATCAGCCCCAGCATTTT. Translated, it gives CAWSESGFGNQPQHF.

The chain is built from TRBV11-3 and TRBJ2-5, with D possibly TRBD2 on 5 matching bases. Trimming cost V 5 bases and J 2 bases, with 9 bases left between them. The CDR3 is made up of 13 amino acids. Germline V gene data show CDR1 as SGHNT and CDR2 as YENEEA. CDR3 nucleotide sequence: TGTGCCAGCAGCGCCCGGGATCAAGAGACCCAGTACTTC. It translates to CASSARDQETQYF.

There are a few counts of this clone. CDR3 DNA: TGCGCCAGCAGCCAAGATCTTACAGGGGGAATGGGCGGGGAGCTGTTTTTT. Its translation is CASSQDLTGGMGGELFF. V is TRBV4-1 and J is TRBJ2-2; 8 positions match TRBD1. The germline V gene has CDR1 MGHRA and CDR2 YSYEKL. The CDR3 has 17 amino acids. J gave up 7 bases and V 0 bases, and 10 bases lay outside the gene matches.